The sample holds a few counts of the clone carrying this T cell receptor beta chain. Treatment given: randomized to nivolumab then ipilimumab (arm A) or the reverse (arm B). Libraries were prepared by immunoSEQ multiplex PCR; TCRdb keeps only in-frame clonotypes and omits some of them. Altogether over 10,000 clones are present, roughly 81% being singletons, with the ten largest covering 15% to 20%. Germline V gene sequence: CDR1 LNHDA, CDR2 SQIVND (reference sequence). Trimming cost V 5 bases and J 4 bases; bases outside gene matches: 4. This CDR3 has 13 amino acids. This record belongs to a study of sequential checkpoint blockade in melanoma.

The clonotype was recovered from a human donor with melanoma. V is TRBV19 and J is TRBJ1-2, with 7 bases lining up with TRBD1. Sequenced here: CD8+ T cells sorted from blood (inferred from file names), sampled from a patient given nivolumab and ipilimumab in sequence. CDR3 nucleotides: TGTGCCAGTAGTCCCGACAGGGCCTATGGCTACACCTTC. Translating it yields CASSPDRAYGYTF.